The clone carrying this TCR beta chain was recorded only once. This specimen belongs to a study of OX40 agonist ivuxolimab in advanced cancers. Produced via immunoSEQ multiplex PCR; TCRdb's table is partial and in-frame only. The data show about 37,000 clones, with approximately 86% seen just once and 2.4% held by the top ten. The CDR3 has 19 residues. CDR1 is KGHSH, CDR2 LQKENI, per germline. Losses at the gene ends were 2 bases for V and 1 base for J; bases not matched to a gene: 12. This TCR came from an adult with an advanced solid tumor such as melanoma, head and neck, liver or kidney cancer. The sample was CD4+ or CD8+ T cells sorted from blood, taken in a trial of the OX40 agonist ivuxolimab. The chain links TRBV18 to TRBJ2-5; 11 bases are a match to TRBD2. The CDR3 sequence: CASSPFPLRLAGSQETQYF. The CDR3, as DNA: TGTGCCAGCTCACCATTCCCCCTCCGACTAGCGGGGTCCCAAGAGACCCAGTACTTC.